This T cell receptor (beta chain) was profiled in a study of T cells in tuberculosis. As for the study in general: In South Africa, adults with active tuberculosis were compared with IGRA-negative and latently infected IGRA-positive adolescents.

The method was immunoSEQ multiplex PCR; TCRdb's version includes in-frame clones alone and lacks a portion of them. Of roughly 34,000 clones listed, 97% are singletons. Germline V CDR1 and CDR2: MNHNY, SVGAGI (reference sequence). V was pared by 6 bases and J by 7 bases, with 13 bases between. The CDR3 length is 13 residues. Each donor contributed 95,000 or so T cells on average, unsorted. Study-wide results and caveats: The TCR-beta difference was not significant; alpha differences partly reflected length. Active tuberculosis cases were adults; controls were adolescents.

About this clone itself: Antigen: not known.

Specimen: PBMCs. The receptor's source is a donor aged 10-29 years with latent tuberculosis or without tuberculosis infection. V and J are TRBV6-6 and TRBJ1-5; D perhaps matches TRBD1 (5 bases). CDR3 residues: CASSSQGGQPQHF. The CDR3 DNA follows: TGTGCCAGCAGCTCCCAGGGTGGCCAGCCCCAGCATTTT.